This record looks at one TCR beta chain sequence and its context. Assay: immunoSEQ multiplex PCR; the TCRdb copy retains only in-frame clones and omits some. Of a few hundred thousand clones in the sample, around 91% were seen once. After removal of 0 bases from V and 4 bases from J, the junction contained 5 bases not matched to a gene. Looked up from germline, CDR1 is MNHEY and CDR2 is SVGAGI. The CDR3 length is 15 residues. This entry is derived from a study of blood T cell repertoires in COVID-19. Specimen: PBMCs or T cells enriched from blood (not recorded which). The chain has TRBV6-5 and TRBJ1-2, with 7 positions matching TRBD1. This TCR derives from a young man who had recovered from COVID-19. The CDR3 nucleotides are TGTGCCAGCAGTTACTCGGGGACAGTCGTCTATGGCTACACCTTC. Amino acid sequence: CASSYSGTVVYGYTF.